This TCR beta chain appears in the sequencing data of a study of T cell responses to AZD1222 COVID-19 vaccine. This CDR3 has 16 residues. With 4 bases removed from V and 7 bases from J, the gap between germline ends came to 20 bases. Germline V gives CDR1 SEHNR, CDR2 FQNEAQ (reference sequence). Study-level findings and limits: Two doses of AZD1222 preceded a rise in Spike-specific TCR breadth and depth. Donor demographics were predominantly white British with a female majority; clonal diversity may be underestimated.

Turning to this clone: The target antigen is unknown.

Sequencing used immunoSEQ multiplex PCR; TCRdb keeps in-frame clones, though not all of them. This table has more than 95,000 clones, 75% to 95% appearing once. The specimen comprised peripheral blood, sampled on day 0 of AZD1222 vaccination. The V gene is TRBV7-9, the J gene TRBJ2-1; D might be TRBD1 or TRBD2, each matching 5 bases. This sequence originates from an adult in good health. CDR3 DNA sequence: TGTGCCAGCAGCTACTCTGGGACGAACAACAAGAATGAGCAGTTCTTC. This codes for CASSYSGTNNKNEQFF.